The T cell receptor beta chain described here comes from a study of blood T cell repertoires in COVID-19 (dated by TCRdb to 2020 to 2021). Background on the whole study: The collaborator samples originated in the United States, Italy and Spain and spanned the acute and convalescent phases of COVID-19. Deeply sampled blood TCRbeta repertoires from subjects exposed to, actively infected with, or recovered from COVID-19 were included in the dataset. The repertoires were made available in a free public database intended to serve as a resource for research on the immune response to SARS-CoV-2. Where available, HLA class I and class II types were obtained from metadata supplied by the sample provider rather than from assay-based typing. The prospective study material was composed of cDNA or gDNA derived from T cells, B-cell-depleted T cells, or PBMCs. Nearly every sample came with metadata listing a de-identified subject ID, COVID-19 status, age in years and sex. The samples were drawn from the first 160 participants of the ongoing ImmuneRACE study and from 1,254 subjects provided by 6 global collaborators.

TCRbeta CDR3 regions were amplified from genomic DNA by means of the immunoSEQ Assay, a bias-controlled multiplex PCR. From the authors' description of their analysis: Nucleated cell counts per sample were estimated from amplification of reference gene primers within the assay. Sequence reads were collapsed and filtered to measure the absolute abundance of every unique TCRbeta CDR3 rearrangement. For each sample, productive Simpson clonality was calculated as the square root of Simpson's diversity index across productive rearrangements. TCRdb retrieved this table from immuneACCESS and kept in-frame rearrangements only. Not all clones are present; in checked studies, unresolved V genes account for under half, and no reason is known for the remainder. The V and J calls and clone size were taken over from that table, and D and trimming were inferred from the DNA. The table for this sample lists some 200,000 clones; around 84% of them were counted only once. Less than 20% of the sample goes to the ten largest clones.

The collaborating institutions used their own protocols to collect whole blood in K2EDTA tubes. Collaborator samples were shipped for TCRbeta analysis as frozen whole blood, isolated PBMCs, or DNA extracted from either sample type. To note about this clone: The clone's antigen remains unknown. Per-nucleotide qualities are absent, and no much larger clonotype sits a single base away.

Broad study findings and their caveats: The quantity of clinical and demographic metadata differed by source and by participant and was supplied without curation.

Germline trimming: 4 bases from V, 6 bases from J; junction bases outside gene matches: 4. The CDR3, cysteine through phenylalanine, is 13 amino acids long. Solely the CDR3 DNA is kept, with 39 bases framed from the first base. CDR1 and CDR2, per the germline V gene (reference sequence), are LGHDT and YNNKEL. What was sequenced was peripheral blood. This receptor was taken from a woman of 80 years or more with active or convalescent COVID-19. The chain joins TRBV3-1 (or the pseudogene TRBV3-2) to TRBJ1-1; 8 bases in the middle match TRBD1. DNA sequence: TGTGCCAGCAGCCCGGACAGGGCGGCTGAAGCTTTCTTT. This translates into CASSPDRAAEAFF.